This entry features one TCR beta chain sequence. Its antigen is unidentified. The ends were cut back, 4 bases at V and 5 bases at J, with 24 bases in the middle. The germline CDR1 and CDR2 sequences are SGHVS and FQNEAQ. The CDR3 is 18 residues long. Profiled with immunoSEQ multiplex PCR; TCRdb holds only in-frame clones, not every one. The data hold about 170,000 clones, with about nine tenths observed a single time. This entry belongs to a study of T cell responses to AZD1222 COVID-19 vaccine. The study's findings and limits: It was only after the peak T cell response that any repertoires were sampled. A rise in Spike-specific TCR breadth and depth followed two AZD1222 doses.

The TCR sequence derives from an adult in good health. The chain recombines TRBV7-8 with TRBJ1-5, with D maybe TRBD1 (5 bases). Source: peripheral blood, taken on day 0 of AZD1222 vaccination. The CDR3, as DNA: TGTGCCAGCAGCTCCCGAAGGTCGCAGGGTAGTAAGGATCAGCCCCAGCATTTT. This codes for CASSSRRSQGSKDQPQHF.